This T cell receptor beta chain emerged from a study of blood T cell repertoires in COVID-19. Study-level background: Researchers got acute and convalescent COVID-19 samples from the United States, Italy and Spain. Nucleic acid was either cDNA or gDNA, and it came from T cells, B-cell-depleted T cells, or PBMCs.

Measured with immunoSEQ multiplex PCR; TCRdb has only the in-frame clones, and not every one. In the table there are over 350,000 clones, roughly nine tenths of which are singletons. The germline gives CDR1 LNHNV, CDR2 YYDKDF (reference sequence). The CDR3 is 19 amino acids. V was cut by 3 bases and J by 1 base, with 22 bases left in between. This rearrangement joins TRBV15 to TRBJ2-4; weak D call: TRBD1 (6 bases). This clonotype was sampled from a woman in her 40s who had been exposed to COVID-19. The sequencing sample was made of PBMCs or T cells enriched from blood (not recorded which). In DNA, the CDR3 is TGTGCCACCAGCAGCATAGACCGGGGACAAAGTTGGGCCAAAAACATTCAGTACTTC. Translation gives CATSSIDRGQSWAKNIQYF.